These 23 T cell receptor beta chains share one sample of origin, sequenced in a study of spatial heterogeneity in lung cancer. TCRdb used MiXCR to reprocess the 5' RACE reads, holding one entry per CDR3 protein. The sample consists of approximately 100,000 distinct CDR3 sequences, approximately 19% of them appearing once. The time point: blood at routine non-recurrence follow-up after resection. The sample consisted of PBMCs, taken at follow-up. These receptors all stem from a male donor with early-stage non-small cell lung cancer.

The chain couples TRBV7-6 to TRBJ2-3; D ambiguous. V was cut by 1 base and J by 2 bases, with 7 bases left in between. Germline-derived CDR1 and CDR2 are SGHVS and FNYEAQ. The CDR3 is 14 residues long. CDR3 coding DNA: TGTGCCAGCAGCTTAGTCGGGCCCACAGATACGCAGTATTTT. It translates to CASSLVGPTDTQYF.

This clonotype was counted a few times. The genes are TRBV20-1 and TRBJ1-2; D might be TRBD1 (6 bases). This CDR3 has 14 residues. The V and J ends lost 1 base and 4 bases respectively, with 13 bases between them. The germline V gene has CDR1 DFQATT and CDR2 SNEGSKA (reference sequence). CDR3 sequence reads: CSARVAGVGYGYTF. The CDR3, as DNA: TGCAGTGCTAGAGTGGCAGGGGTAGGCTATGGCTACACCTTC.

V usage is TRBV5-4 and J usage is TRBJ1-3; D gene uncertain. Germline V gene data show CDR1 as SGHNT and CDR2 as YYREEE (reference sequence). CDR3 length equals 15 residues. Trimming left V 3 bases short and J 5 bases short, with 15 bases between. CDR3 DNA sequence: TGTGCCAGCAGCTCAATGAGCGACGGGAGAAACACCATATATTTT. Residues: CASSSMSDGRNTIYF.

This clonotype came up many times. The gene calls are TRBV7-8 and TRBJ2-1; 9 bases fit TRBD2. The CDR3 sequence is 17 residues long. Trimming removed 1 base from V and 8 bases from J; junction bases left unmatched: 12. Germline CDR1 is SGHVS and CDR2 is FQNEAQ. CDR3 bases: TGTGCCAGCAGCTTAGGACCGGCGGCGGGAGGGCCAGATGAGCAGTTCTTC. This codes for CASSLGPAAGGPDEQFF.

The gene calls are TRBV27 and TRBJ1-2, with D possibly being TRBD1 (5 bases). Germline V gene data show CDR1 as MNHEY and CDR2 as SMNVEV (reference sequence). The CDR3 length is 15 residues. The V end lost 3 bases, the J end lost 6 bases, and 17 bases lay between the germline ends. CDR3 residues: CASSFNAQGLDGYTF. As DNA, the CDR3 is TGTGCCAGCAGTTTTAACGCCCAGGGACTTGATGGCTACACCTTC.

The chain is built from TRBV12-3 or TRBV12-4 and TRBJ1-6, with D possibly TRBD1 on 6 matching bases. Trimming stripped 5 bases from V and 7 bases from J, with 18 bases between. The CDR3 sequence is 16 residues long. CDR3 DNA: TGTGCCAGCAGTACCCGGGACAAGGGGTGGAATTCACCCCTCCACTTT. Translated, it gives CASSTRDKGWNSPLHF.

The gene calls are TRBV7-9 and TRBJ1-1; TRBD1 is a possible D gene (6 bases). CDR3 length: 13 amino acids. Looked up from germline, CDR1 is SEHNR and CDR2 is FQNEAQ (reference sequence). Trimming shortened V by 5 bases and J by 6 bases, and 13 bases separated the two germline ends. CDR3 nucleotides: TGTGCCAGCAGCCTACAGGGACGCGCTGAAGCTTTCTTT. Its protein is CASSLQGRAEAFF.

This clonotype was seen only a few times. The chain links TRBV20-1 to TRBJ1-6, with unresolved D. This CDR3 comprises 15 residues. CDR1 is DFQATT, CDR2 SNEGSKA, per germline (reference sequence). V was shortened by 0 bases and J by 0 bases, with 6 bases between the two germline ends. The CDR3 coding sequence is TGCAGTGCTAGAGACCCCAGCTCCTATAATTCACCCCTCCACTTT. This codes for CSARDPSSYNSPLHF.

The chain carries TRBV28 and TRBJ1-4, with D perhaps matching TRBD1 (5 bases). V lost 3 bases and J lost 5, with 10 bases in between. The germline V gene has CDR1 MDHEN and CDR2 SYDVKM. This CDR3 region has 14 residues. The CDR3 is CASSFSGGNEKLFF. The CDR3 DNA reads TGTGCCAGCAGTTTTTCTGGGGGAAATGAAAAACTGTTTTTT.

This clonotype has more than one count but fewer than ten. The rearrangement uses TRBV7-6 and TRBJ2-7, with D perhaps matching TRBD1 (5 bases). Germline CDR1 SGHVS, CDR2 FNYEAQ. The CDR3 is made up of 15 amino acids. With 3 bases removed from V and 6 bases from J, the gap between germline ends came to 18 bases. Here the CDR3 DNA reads TGTGCCAGCAGCTTGGGTTGGGGATCCCAGGGCGAGCAGTACTTC. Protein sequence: CASSLGWGSQGEQYF.

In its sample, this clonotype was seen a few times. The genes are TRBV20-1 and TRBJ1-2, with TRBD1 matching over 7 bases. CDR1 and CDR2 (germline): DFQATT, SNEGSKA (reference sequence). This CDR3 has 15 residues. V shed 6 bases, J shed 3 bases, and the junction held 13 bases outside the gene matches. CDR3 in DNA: TGCAGTGCCACCCAAGGGGGCCGCAACTACTATGGCTACACCTTC. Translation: CSATQGGRNYYGYTF.

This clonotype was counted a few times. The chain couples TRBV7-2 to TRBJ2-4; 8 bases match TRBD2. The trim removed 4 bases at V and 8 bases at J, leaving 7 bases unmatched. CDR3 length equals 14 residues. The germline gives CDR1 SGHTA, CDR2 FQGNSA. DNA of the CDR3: TGTGCCAGCAGCTCCGGGACTAGGACGGACATTCAGTACTTC. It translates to CASSSGTRTDIQYF. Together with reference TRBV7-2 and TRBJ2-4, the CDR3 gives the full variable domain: GAGVSQSPSNKVTEKGKDVELRCDPISGHTALYWYRQSLGQGLEFLIYFQGNSAPDKSGLPSDRFSAERTGGSVSTLTIQRTQQEDSAVYLCASSSGTRTDIQYFGAGTRLSVL.

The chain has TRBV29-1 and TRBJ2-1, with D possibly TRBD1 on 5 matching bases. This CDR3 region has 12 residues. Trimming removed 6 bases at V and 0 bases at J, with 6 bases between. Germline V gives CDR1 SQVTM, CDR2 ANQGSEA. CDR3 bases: TGCAGCGTAGGGGTCTCCTACAATGAGCAGTTCTTC. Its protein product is CSVGVSYNEQFF.

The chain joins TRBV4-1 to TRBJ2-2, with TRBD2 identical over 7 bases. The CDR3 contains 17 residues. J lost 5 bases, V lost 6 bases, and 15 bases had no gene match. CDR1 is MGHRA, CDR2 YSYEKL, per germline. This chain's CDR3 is CASRKALAAMETGELFF. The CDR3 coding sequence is TGCGCCAGCAGGAAAGCTCTAGCGGCGATGGAAACCGGGGAGCTGTTTTTT.

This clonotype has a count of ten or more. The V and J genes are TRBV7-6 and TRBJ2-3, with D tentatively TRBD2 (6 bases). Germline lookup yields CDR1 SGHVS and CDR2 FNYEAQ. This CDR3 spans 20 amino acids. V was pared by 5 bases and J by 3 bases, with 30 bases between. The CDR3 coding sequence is TGTGCCAGCAGCCCCCCCCTTGGCCGGGGGATGGGCAGGGCAACAGATACGCAGTATTTT. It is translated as CASSPPLGRGMGRATDTQYF.

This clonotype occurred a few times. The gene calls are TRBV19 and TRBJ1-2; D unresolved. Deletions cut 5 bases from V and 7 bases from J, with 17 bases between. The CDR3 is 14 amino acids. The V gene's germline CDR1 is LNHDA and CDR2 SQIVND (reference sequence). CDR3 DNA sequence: TGTGCCAGTAGTGAAGGACTCTCGGGAGGTGGCTACACCTTC. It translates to CASSEGLSGGGYTF.

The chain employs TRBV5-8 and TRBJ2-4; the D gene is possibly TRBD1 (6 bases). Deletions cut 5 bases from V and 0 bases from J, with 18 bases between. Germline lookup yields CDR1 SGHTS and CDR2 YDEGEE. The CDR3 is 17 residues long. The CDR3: CASSYTGLFLAKNIQYF. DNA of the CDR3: TGTGCCAGCAGTTATACAGGGCTCTTCCTAGCCAAAAACATTCAGTACTTC.

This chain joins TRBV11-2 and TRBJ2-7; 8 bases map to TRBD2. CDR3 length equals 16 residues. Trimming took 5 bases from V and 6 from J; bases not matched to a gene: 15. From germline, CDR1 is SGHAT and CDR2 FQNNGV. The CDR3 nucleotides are TGTGCCAGCAGCCCCGAAACCCGGACTAGCTCCCCCGAGCAGTACTTC. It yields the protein CASSPETRTSSPEQYF.

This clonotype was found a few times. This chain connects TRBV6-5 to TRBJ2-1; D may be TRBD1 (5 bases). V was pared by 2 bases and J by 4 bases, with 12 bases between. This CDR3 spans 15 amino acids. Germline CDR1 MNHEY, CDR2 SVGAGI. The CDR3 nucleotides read TGTGCCAGCAGTTACAGGCCAAGGGGATACAATGAGCAGTTCTTC. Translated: CASSYRPRGYNEQFF.

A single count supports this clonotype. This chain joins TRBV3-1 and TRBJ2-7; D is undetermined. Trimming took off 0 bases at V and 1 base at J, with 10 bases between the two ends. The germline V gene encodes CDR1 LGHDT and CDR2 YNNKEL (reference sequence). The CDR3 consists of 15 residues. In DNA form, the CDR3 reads TGTGCCAGCAGCCAAGATCTTTTGGCATCCTACGAGCAGTACTTC. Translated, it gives CASSQDLLASYEQYF.

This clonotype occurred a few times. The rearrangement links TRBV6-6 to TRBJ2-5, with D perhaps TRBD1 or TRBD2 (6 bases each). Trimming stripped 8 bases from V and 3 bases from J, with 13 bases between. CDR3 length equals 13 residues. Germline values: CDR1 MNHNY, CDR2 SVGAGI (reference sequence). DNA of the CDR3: TGTGCCAGCTCCTGGGGGGCCGAAGAGACCCAGTACTTC. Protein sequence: CASSWGAEETQYF.

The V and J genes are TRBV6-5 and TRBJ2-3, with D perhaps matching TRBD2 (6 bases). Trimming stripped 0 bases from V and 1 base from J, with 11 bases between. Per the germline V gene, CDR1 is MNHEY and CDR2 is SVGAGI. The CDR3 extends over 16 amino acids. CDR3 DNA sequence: TGTGCCAGCAGTTACTCGTTGTCGGGGGGCACAGATACGCAGTATTTT. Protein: CASSYSLSGGTDTQYF.

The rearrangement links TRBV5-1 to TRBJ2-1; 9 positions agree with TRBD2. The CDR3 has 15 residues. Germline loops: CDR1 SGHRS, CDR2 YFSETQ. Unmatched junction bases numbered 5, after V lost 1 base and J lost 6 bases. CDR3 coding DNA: TGCGCCAGCAGCTTGAGACTAGCGGAAGTCAATGAGCAGTTCTTC. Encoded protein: CASSLRLAEVNEQFF.